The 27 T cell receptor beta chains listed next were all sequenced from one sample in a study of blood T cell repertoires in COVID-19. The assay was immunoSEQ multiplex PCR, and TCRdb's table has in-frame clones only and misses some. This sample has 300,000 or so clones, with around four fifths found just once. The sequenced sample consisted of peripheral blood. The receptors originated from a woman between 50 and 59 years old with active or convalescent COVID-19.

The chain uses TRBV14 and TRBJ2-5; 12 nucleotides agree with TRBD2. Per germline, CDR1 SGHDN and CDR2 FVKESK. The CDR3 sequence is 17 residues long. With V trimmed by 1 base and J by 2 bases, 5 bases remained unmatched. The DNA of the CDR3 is TGTGCCAGCAGCCAAGGTGGCCTAGCGGGAGGGCAAGAGACCCAGTACTTC. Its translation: CASSQGGLAGGQETQYF.

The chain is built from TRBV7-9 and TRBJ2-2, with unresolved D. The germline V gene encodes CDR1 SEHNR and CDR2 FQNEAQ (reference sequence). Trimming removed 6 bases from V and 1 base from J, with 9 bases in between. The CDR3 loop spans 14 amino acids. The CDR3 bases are TGTGCCAGCAGGGATGGAGTGAACACCGGGGAGCTGTTTTTT. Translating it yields CASRDGVNTGELFF.

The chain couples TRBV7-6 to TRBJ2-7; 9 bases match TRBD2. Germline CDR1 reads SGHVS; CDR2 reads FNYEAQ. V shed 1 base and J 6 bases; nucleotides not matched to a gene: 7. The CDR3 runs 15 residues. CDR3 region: CASSLEGGRAAEQYF. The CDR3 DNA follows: TGTGCCAGCAGCTTAGAGGGCGGGAGGGCCGCCGAGCAGTACTTC.

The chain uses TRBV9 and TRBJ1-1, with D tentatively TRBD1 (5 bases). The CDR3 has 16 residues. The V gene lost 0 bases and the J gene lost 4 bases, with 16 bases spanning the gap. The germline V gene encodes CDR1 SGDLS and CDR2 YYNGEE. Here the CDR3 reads CASSVATGRGVTEAFF. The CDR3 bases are TGTGCCAGCAGCGTAGCTACGGGGCGGGGGGTCACTGAAGCTTTCTTT. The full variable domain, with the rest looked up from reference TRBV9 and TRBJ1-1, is DSGVTQTPKHLITATGQRVTLRCSPRSGDLSVYWYQQSLDQGLQFLIQYYNGEERAKGNILERFSAQQFPDLHSELNLSSLELGDSALYFCASSVATGRGVTEAFFGQGTRLTVV.

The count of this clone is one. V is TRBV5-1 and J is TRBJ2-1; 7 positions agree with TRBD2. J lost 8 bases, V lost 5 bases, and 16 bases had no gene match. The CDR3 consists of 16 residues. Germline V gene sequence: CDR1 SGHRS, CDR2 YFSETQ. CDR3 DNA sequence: TGCGCCAGCAGTAGACAAAGAGCGGGAAGAGGGGATGAGCAGTTCTTC. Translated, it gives CASSRQRAGRGDEQFF.

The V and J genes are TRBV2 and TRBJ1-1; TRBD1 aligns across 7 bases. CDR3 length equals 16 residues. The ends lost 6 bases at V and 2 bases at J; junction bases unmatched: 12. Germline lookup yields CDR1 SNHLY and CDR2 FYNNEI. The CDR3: CASRYRNRGYNTEAFF. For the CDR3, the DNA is TGTGCCAGCAGATACCGAAACAGGGGTTACAACACTGAAGCTTTCTTT.

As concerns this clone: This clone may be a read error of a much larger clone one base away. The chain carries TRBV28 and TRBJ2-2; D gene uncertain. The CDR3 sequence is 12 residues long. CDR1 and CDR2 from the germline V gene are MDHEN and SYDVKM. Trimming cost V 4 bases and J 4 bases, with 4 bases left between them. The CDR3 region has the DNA TGTGCCAGCAGTTCGTCCACCGGGGAGCTGTTTTTT. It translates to CASSSSTGELFF.

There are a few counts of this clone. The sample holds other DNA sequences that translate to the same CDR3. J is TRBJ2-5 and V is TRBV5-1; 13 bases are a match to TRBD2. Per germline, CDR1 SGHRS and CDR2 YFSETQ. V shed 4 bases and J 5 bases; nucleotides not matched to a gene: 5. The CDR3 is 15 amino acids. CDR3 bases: TGCGCCAGCAGCCGGACTAGCGGGAGTGGCGAGACCCAGTACTTC. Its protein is CASSRTSGSGETQYF.

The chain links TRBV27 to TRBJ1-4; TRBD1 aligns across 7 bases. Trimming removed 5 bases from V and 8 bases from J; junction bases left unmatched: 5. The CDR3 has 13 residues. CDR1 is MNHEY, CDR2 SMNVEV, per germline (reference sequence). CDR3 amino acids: CASSTRGREKLFF. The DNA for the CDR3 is TGTGCCAGCAGTACGAGGGGGCGGGAAAAACTGTTTTTT.

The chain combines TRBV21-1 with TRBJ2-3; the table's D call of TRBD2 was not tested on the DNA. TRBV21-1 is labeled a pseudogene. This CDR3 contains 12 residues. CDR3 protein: CASSPGTHTQYF. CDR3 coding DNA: TGTGCCAGCAGCCCAGGGACTCATACGCAGTATTTT.

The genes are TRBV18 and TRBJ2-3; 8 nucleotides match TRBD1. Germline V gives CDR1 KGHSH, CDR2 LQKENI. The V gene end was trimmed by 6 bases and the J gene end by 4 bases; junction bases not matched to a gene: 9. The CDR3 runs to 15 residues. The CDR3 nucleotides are TGTGCCAGCTCCCCCCGGACAGGGAGCGCAGATACGCAGTATTTT. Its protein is CASSPRTGSADTQYF.

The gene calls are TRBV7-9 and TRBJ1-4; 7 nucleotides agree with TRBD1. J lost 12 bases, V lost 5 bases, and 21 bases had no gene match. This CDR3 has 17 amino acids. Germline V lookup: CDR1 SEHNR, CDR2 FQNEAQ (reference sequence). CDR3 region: CASSAYRGPTTQWELFF. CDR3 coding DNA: TGTGCCAGCAGCGCCTACAGGGGCCCCACTACCCAATGGGAACTGTTTTTT. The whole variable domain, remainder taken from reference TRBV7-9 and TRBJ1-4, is DTGVSQNPRHKITKRGQNVTFRCDPISEHNRLYWYRQTLGQGPEFLTYFQNEAQLEKSRLLSDRFSAERPKGSFSTLEIQRTEQGDSAMYLCASSAYRGPTTQWELFFGSGTQLSVL.

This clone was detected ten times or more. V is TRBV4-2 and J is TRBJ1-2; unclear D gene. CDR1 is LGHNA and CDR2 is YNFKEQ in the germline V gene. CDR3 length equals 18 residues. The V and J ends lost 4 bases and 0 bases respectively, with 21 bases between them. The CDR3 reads CASSPHQVGGDANYGYTF. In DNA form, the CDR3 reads TGTGCCAGCAGCCCCCACCAGGTGGGAGGAGATGCTAACTATGGCTACACCTTC.

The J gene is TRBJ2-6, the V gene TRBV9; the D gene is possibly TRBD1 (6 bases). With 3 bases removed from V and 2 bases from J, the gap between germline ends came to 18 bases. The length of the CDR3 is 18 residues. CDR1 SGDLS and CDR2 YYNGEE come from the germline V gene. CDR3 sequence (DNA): TGTGCCAGCAGCGGGTATACCAGGGGACCGACTGGGGCCAACGTCCTGACTTTC. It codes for CASSGYTRGPTGANVLTF.

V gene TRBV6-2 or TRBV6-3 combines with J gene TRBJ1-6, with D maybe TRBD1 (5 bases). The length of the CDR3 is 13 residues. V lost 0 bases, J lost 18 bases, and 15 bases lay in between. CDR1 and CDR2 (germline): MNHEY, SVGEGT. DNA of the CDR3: TGTGCCAGCAGTTACTCGACTTCCCAGGGTTCCCACTTT. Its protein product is CASSYSTSQGSHF.

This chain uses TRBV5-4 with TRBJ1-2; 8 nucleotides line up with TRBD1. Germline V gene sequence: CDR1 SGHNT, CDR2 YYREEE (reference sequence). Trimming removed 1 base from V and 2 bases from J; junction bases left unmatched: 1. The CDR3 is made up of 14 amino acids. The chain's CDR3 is CASSLRTGNYGYTF. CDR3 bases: TGTGCCAGCAGCTTGAGGACAGGGAACTATGGCTACACCTTC.

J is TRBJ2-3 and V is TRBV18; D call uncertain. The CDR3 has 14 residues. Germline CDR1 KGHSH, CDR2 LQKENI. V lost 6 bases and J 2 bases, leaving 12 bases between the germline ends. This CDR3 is CASSLQRATDTQYF. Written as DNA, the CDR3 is TGTGCCAGCTCCCTTCAGCGAGCCACAGATACGCAGTATTTT.

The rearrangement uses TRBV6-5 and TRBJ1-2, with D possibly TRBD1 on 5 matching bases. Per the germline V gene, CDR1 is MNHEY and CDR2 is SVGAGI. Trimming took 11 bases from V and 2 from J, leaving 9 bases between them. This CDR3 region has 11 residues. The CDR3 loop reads CAEQGNYGYTF. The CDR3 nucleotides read TGTGCCGAGCAGGGAAACTATGGCTACACCTTC.

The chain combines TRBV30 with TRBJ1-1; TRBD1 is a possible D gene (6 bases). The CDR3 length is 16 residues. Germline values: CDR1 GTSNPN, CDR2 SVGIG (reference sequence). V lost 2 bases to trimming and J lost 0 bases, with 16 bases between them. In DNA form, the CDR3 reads TGTGCCTGGAGTCTCCGGACGGGACACCTGAACACTGAAGCTTTCTTT. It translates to CAWSLRTGHLNTEAFF.

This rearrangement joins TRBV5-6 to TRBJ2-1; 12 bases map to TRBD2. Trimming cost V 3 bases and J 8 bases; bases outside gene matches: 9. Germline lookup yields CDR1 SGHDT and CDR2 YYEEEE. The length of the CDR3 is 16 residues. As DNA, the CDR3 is TGTGCCAGCAGCTCCCAGACTAGCGGGAGCCTCTATGAGCAGTTCTTC. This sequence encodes CASSSQTSGSLYEQFF.

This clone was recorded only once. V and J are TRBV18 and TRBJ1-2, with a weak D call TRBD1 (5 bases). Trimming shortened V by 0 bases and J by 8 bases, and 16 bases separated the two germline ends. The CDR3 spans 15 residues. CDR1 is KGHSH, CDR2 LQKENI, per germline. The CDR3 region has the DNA TGTGCCAGCTCACCACCGCCGGGAGGGACGTTCGGCTACACCTTC. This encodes CASSPPPGGTFGYTF.

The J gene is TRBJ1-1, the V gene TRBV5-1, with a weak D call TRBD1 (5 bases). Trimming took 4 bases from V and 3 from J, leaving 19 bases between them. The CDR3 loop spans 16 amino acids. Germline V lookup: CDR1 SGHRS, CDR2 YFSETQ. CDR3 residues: CASSRGDGKLDTEAFF. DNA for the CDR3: TGCGCCAGCAGCCGCGGGGACGGGAAGCTTGACACTGAAGCTTTCTTT.

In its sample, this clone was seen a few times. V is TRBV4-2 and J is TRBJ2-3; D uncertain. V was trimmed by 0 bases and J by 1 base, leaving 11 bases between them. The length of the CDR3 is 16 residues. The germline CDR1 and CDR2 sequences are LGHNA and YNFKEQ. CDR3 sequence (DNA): TGTGCCAGCAGCCAAGAAGCGCCTCCTCGCACAGATACGCAGTATTTT. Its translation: CASSQEAPPRTDTQYF.

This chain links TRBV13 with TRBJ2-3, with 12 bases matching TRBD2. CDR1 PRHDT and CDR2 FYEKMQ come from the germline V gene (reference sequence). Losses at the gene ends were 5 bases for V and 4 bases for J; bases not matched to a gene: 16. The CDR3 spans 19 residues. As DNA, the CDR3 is TGTGCCAGCAGCGAGGGGCTAGCGGGAGGGAAGACACACGCAGATACGCAGTATTTT. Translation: CASSEGLAGGKTHADTQYF.

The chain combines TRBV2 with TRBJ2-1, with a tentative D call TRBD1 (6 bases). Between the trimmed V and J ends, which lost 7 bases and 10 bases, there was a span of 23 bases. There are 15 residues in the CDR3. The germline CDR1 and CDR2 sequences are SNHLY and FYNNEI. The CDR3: CASIRGAPDFLEQFF. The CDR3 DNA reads TGTGCCAGCATCAGGGGCGCTCCCGACTTTTTGGAGCAGTTCTTC.

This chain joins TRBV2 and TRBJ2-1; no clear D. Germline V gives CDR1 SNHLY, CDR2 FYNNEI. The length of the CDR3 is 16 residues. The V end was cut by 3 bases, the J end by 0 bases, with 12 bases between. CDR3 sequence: CASSDMLVSSYNEQFF. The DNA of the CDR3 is TGTGCCAGCAGTGATATGCTAGTCAGCTCCTACAATGAGCAGTTCTTC.

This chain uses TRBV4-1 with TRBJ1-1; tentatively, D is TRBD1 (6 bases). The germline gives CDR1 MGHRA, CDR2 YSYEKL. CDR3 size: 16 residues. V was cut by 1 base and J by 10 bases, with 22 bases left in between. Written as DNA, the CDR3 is TGCGCCAGCAGCCAAGCCCAGGGGCGCTCCCTGACGGGAGCTTTCTTT. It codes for CASSQAQGRSLTGAFF.